The present T cell receptor (beta chain) was sequenced within a study of vaccination effects on CD4 cells after COVID-19. Only in-frame clones appear in the TCRdb table, and some are missing; sequencing was by immunoSEQ multiplex PCR. The sample contains about 27,000 clones, roughly 80% of which appear only once. The ViraFEST assay expanded antigen-specific CD4+ T cells with viral peptide pools before sequencing. It was after roughly ten days of culture that CD4+ T cells were isolated. Participants got two doses of BNT162b2 or mRNA-1273 vaccine. The study's findings and limits: Clones from infection and from vaccination both contracted markedly late after vaccination.

A note on this clone: What it binds is not known.

The clonotype was recovered from a human donor who received a COVID-19 vaccine. Some clones in this sample may be carry-over from other donors' samples. Sequenced here: CD4+ T cells from PBMCs cultured with HCoV-NL63 spike peptides, sampled after COVID-19 vaccination.

The CDR3 DNA reads as TGTGCCAGCAGTGAACCCGGGGGGGGTACGCAGTATTTT. Translated, it gives CASSEPGGGTQYF. The chain recombines TRBV2 with TRBJ2-3, with 8 bases that match TRBD2. V was clipped by 2 bases and J by 8 bases; unmatched bases: 3. CDR3 length: 13 amino acids. Germline CDR1 reads SNHLY; CDR2 reads FYNNEI. Full variable domain (missing parts from reference TRBV2 and TRBJ2-3): EPEVTQTPSHQVTQMGQEVILRCVPISNHLYFYWYRQILGQKVEFLVSFYNNEISEKSEIFDDQFSVERPDGSNFTLKIRSTKLEDSAMYFCASSEPGGGTQYFGPGTRLTVL.